This TCR beta chain came from a study of blood T cells in healthy people across ages. This clonotype was found a few times. The CDR3 runs 18 residues. V was pared by 0 bases and J by 0 bases, with 7 bases of the junction left unmatched. Germline V gene lookup returns CDR1 MNHNS and CDR2 SASEGT. It was with a sample-barcoded 5' primer and a J-beta primer mix that a second PCR of roughly 7 to 11 cycles was run. TCRdb recomputed calls from the 5' RACE reads with MiXCR, one row per CDR3 protein. The sample shows some 1,000,000 distinct CDR3 sequences, about 23% of them seen only once. These data were also reused for a study on T cells of mothers and their children.

The origin of this receptor is a girl aged 2-10 years in good health. The chain links TRBV6-1 to TRBJ2-3; 9 nucleotides agree with TRBD1. Sequenced input: blood. CDR3 DNA: TGTGCCAGCAGTGAAGCGCTTCGGACAGGGGCTAGCACAGATACGCAGTATTTT. Protein: CASSEALRTGASTDTQYF.